This T cell receptor beta chain originates from a study of blood T cell repertoires in COVID-19. Study in general: Specimens from acute and convalescent COVID-19 originated in the United States, Italy and Spain. From T cells, B-cell-depleted T cells, or PBMCs came the material, which was cDNA or gDNA.

The CDR3 loop spans 12 amino acids. With 5 bases removed from V and 1 base from J, the gap between germline ends came to 6 bases. Germline CDR1 is SGHAT and CDR2 is FQNNGV. Repertoires were generated with immunoSEQ multiplex PCR, while TCRdb's copy carries only in-frame clones and drops some. This table has a few hundred thousand clones, approximately 85% appearing once. This TCR came from a human donor with COVID-19, enrolled during active disease. The donor label of this sample is uncertain. The material sequenced was peripheral blood. The V gene is TRBV11-2, the J gene TRBJ2-7; weak D call: TRBD2 (6 bases). CDR3 sequence: CASSRGSYEQYF. The DNA of the CDR3 is TGTGCCAGCAGCCGGGGGTCCTACGAGCAGTACTTC.